The next 30 T cell receptor beta chains were all read from a single sample in a study of PD-L1 blockade in urothelial cancer. Time point defined: peripheral blood 6 weeks after treatment start. The method was immunoSEQ multiplex PCR; TCRdb's version includes in-frame clones alone and lacks a portion of them. Here the sample spans around 49,000 clones, around 82% being singletons. The specimen was PBMCs, collected around atezolizumab (anti-PD-L1) treatment. Every receptor here comes from a man aged 60-69 years with urothelial cancer.

This clone was observed a handful of times. The chain combines TRBV6-5 with TRBJ1-6, with a possible D match to TRBD1 (6 bases). Germline values: CDR1 MNHEY, CDR2 SVGAGI. CDR3 size: 16 residues. V shed 0 bases and J shed 14 bases, with 20 bases lying between them. This CDR3 is CASSYSQGLGMSTLHF. In nucleotides, the CDR3 is TGTGCCAGCAGTTACTCCCAGGGGCTTGGAATGTCAACCCTCCACTTT.

V gene TRBV11-2 combines with J gene TRBJ2-2; a possible D gene is TRBD1 (6 bases). The germline gives CDR1 SGHAT, CDR2 FQNNGV. V was shortened by 0 bases and J by 0 bases, with 14 bases between the two germline ends. CDR3 size: 18 residues. The CDR3 here is CASSLDRWQGTNTGELFF. The DNA of the CDR3 is TGTGCCAGCAGCTTAGATCGGTGGCAGGGGACGAACACCGGGGAGCTGTTTTTT.

The rearrangement joins TRBV7-2 to TRBJ1-3; 9 positions match TRBD1. There are 16 residues in the CDR3. J was trimmed by 8 bases and V by 5 bases; bases with no gene match: 13. Germline assignment: CDR1 SGHTA and CDR2 FQGNSA. The CDR3 protein is CASSPVRDRAVDTIYF. Here the CDR3 DNA reads TGTGCCAGCAGCCCCGTCCGGGACAGGGCGGTGGACACCATATATTTT.

The count of this clone is one. This rearrangement joins TRBV19 to TRBJ2-3, with a weak D call TRBD1 (6 bases). CDR1 is LNHDA and CDR2 is SQIVND in the germline V gene (reference sequence). The CDR3 loop spans 15 amino acids. Trimming stripped 1 base from V and 2 bases from J, with 10 bases between. The CDR3 nucleotides are TGTGCCAGTAGTATAGGACAGGCCCTCACAGATACGCAGTATTTT. It encodes CASSIGQALTDTQYF.

This chain links TRBV27 with TRBJ2-5, with D maybe TRBD2 (6 bases). This CDR3 comprises 14 residues. Germline V CDR1 and CDR2: MNHEY, SMNVEV (reference sequence). The V end was cut by 3 bases, the J end by 4 bases, with 12 bases between. Written as DNA, the CDR3 is TGTGCCAGCAGTTTCTCCGGGGGAATAGAGACCCAGTACTTC. Translation gives CASSFSGGIETQYF.

This clone has a single count. The chain is built from TRBV28 and TRBJ2-1, with 7 bases lining up with TRBD1. This CDR3 spans 14 amino acids. V was pared by 6 bases and J by 0 bases, with 2 bases of the junction left unmatched. Per germline, CDR1 MDHEN and CDR2 SYDVKM. The CDR3 DNA is TGTGCCAGCAGATCAGGGGGCTCCTACAATGAGCAGTTCTTC. Protein sequence: CASRSGGSYNEQFF.

The rearrangement uses TRBV28 and TRBJ1-3; 7 bases fit TRBD1. V trimming: 5 bases; J trimming: 9 bases; junction bases outside the gene matches: 16. The germline V gene encodes CDR1 MDHEN and CDR2 SYDVKM. The CDR3 totals 16 residues. The CDR3 nucleotides are TGTGCCAGCAGTCCCCCCTCCGGGACAGAAGAAGTCACCATATATTTT. It codes for CASSPPSGTEEVTIYF.

The chain carries TRBV29-1 and TRBJ2-7; possible D gene TRBD1, 5 bases. Germline V gives CDR1 SQVTM, CDR2 ANQGSEA. V gave up 4 bases and J gave up 7 bases, with 17 bases separating them. The CDR3 contains 13 residues. Here the CDR3 DNA reads TGCAGCGTTGGCGGCCAGGGTATTGGGGAGCAGTACTTC. This gives the protein CSVGGQGIGEQYF.

The CDR3 nucleotides are TGTGCCAGCAGCGAACGACAGCTTGCTAACTATGGCTACACCTTC. As protein: CASSERQLANYGYTF. The rearrangement joins TRBV9 to TRBJ1-2; TRBD1 might be the D (5 bases). Germline V lookup: CDR1 SGDLS, CDR2 YYNGEE. V gave up 3 bases and J gave up 0 bases, with 12 bases separating them. This CDR3 has 15 residues.

This clone was detected once. In DNA, the CDR3 is TGTGCCAGCGCAGGGGCCTCAAGGCCAGATACGCAGTATTTT. Protein: CASAGASRPDTQYF. This chain joins TRBV2 and TRBJ2-3; D might be TRBD1 (6 bases). Germline lookup yields CDR1 SNHLY and CDR2 FYNNEI. Trimming cost V 8 bases and J 4 bases, with 16 bases left between them. The length of the CDR3 is 14 residues.

This sequence joins TRBV2 and TRBJ2-5; weak D call: TRBD2 (6 bases). CDR1 and CDR2 (germline): SNHLY, FYNNEI. Trimming removed 7 bases from V and 0 bases from J, with 15 bases in between. CDR3 length equals 15 residues. Here the CDR3 DNA reads TGTGCCAGCATAGGGACTCGAAATTACCAAGAGACCCAGTACTTC. Translation gives CASIGTRNYQETQYF.

This sequence joins TRBV11-2 and TRBJ2-7; no clear D. CDR3 length: 12 residues. V gave up 3 bases and J gave up 4 bases, with 7 bases separating them. Germline lookup yields CDR1 SGHAT and CDR2 FQNNGV. The CDR3 spells CASSFTDYEQYF. CDR3 in DNA: TGTGCCAGCAGCTTTACAGATTACGAGCAGTACTTC.

The V gene is TRBV7-6, the J gene TRBJ2-5; 9 nucleotides match TRBD2. The trim removed 5 bases at V and 4 bases at J, leaving 11 bases unmatched. There are 16 residues in the CDR3. CDR1 is SGHVS and CDR2 is FNYEAQ in the germline V gene. This chain's CDR3 is CASSTRFSGSRETQYF. CDR3 DNA sequence: TGTGCCAGCAGCACCCGGTTTAGCGGGAGTCGAGAGACCCAGTACTTC.

The chain joins TRBV11-1 to TRBJ2-7, with TRBD1 matching over 9 bases. In germline, CDR1 is SGHAT, CDR2 FQDESV (reference sequence). There are 16 residues in the CDR3. V shed 2 bases, J shed 1 base, and the junction held 6 bases outside the gene matches. The CDR3 DNA reads as TGTGCCAGCAGCTTAAATACGGGACAGGGATCCTACGAGCAGTACTTC. Translated, it gives CASSLNTGQGSYEQYF. The whole variable domain, remainder taken from reference TRBV11-1 and TRBJ2-7, is EAEVAQSPRYKITEKSQAVAFWCDPISGHATLYWYRQILGQGPELLVQFQDESVVDDSQLPKDRFSAERLKGVDSTLKIQPAELGDSAMYLCASSLNTGQGSYEQYFGPGTRLTVT.

This sequence joins TRBV28 and TRBJ2-7; TRBD1 is a possible D gene (6 bases). CDR1 is MDHEN, CDR2 SYDVKM, per germline. V gave up 2 bases and J gave up 13 bases, with 18 bases separating them. The CDR3 loop spans 13 amino acids. Written as DNA, the CDR3 is TGTGCCAGCAGTTTAGGGACGGGGACAACGGTATACTTC. It encodes CASSLGTGTTVYF.

In this sample, this clone turned up once. The rearrangement joins TRBV5-8 to TRBJ2-1, with 11 bases that match TRBD2. Trimming took 4 bases from V and 2 from J; bases not matched to a gene: 5. The length of the CDR3 is 16 residues. Per germline, CDR1 SGHTS and CDR2 YDEGEE. The CDR3 DNA follows: TGTGCCAGCAGCCCTAGCGGGAGGCAGGCCTACAATGAGCAGTTCTTC. It is translated as CASSPSGRQAYNEQFF.

The chain is built from TRBV4-2 and TRBJ1-2; perhaps TRBD1 as D (5 bases). The CDR3 covers 13 residues. With 1 base removed from V and 7 bases from J, the gap between germline ends came to 10 bases. CDR1 is LGHNA and CDR2 is YNFKEQ in the germline V gene. The CDR3, as DNA: TGTGCCAGCAGCCAAGTAGCGGGGGGTGGCTACACCTTC. Translating it yields CASSQVAGGGYTF.

The V call is TRBV5-1, the J call TRBJ2-7, with 7 positions matching TRBD1. J gave up 0 bases and V 0 bases, and 9 bases lay outside the gene matches. The CDR3 loop spans 17 amino acids. Germline V gene sequence: CDR1 SGHRS, CDR2 YFSETQ. The CDR3 sequence: CASSLGGQVGISYEQYF. The CDR3 DNA is TGCGCCAGCAGCTTGGGAGGACAGGTGGGGATCTCCTACGAGCAGTACTTC.

V is TRBV19 and J is TRBJ1-1; D is ambiguous. From germline, CDR1 is LNHDA and CDR2 SQIVND (reference sequence). Trimming took 3 bases from V and 0 from J, leaving 5 bases between them. The CDR3 sequence is 13 residues long. The chain's CDR3 is CASSIRVNTEAFF. CDR3 nucleotide sequence: TGTGCCAGTAGTATTCGGGTGAACACTGAAGCTTTCTTT. Using reference TRBV19 and TRBJ1-1 for the parts outside the CDR3, the full variable domain is DGGITQSPKYLFRKEGQNVTLSCEQNLNHDAMYWYRQDPGQGLRLIYYSQIVNDFQKGDIAEGYSVSREKKESFPLTVTSAQKNPTAFYLCASSIRVNTEAFFGQGTRLTVV.

The V and J genes are TRBV6-5 and TRBJ2-1, with 8 bases fitting TRBD2. The length of the CDR3 is 13 residues. J gave up 8 bases and V 8 bases, and 8 bases lay outside the gene matches. CDR1 and CDR2 from the germline V gene are MNHEY and SVGAGI. The CDR3 here is CASGAGGSYEQFF. The DNA for the CDR3 is TGTGCCAGCGGGGCGGGGGGCTCGTATGAGCAGTTCTTC.

This rearrangement joins TRBV2 to TRBJ1-2; D is uncertain. Germline CDR1 and CDR2: SNHLY and FYNNEI. The CDR3 consists of 15 residues. V was pared by 3 bases and J by 2 bases, with 13 bases between. The CDR3 reads CASSDWRGTNYGYTF. CDR3 in DNA: TGTGCCAGCAGTGATTGGCGCGGAACCAACTATGGCTACACCTTC.

The V call is TRBV5-6, the J call TRBJ2-1; TRBD2 matches 8 bases. CDR3 length equals 15 residues. The junction had 5 bases not matched to a gene; V was cut back by 1 base and J by 5 bases. CDR1 and CDR2 from the germline V gene are SGHDT and YYEEEE. CDR3 sequence (DNA): TGTGCCAGCAGCTTGCCGACTAGCGCCCACAATGAGCAGTTCTTC. It specifies CASSLPTSAHNEQFF.

The genes are TRBV30 and TRBJ2-3, with 13 bases fitting TRBD2. Germline values: CDR1 GTSNPN, CDR2 SVGIG (reference sequence). The CDR3 covers 14 residues. V lost 2 bases, J lost 9 bases, and 5 bases stayed unmatched. CDR3 DNA sequence: TGTGCCTGGAGTCAAGGACTAGCGGGAGAGACGCAGTATTTT. Protein sequence: CAWSQGLAGETQYF.

This chain connects TRBV11-2 to TRBJ2-2, with 10 bases identical to TRBD2. CDR1 and CDR2 (germline): SGHAT, FQNNGV. This CDR3 contains 18 residues. Trimming took 4 bases from V and 4 from J; bases not matched to a gene: 12. The CDR3 loop is CASSSILTSGFGTGELFF. The CDR3 DNA sequence: TGTGCCAGCAGCTCCATTCTGACTAGCGGGTTTGGCACCGGGGAGCTGTTTTTT.

A few counts support this clone. This chain links TRBV7-9 with TRBJ2-3; D gene uncertain. There are 13 residues in the CDR3. V was pared by 7 bases and J by 4 bases, with 12 bases between. Germline V CDR1 and CDR2: SEHNR, FQNEAQ (reference sequence). The CDR3 DNA follows: TGTGCCAGCACGATCGTACCGGCAGATACGCAGTATTTT. Translation gives CASTIVPADTQYF.

The rearrangement joins TRBV4-3 to TRBJ2-2, with 7 bases matching TRBD2. CDR3 length: 17 residues. V lost 0 bases, J lost 3 bases, and 7 bases stayed unmatched. The V gene's germline CDR1 is LGHNA and CDR2 YSLEER. The CDR3 coding sequence is TGCGCCAGCAGCCAAGACCGAGCGGGGAAATACACCGGGGAGCTGTTTTTT. Amino acids: CASSQDRAGKYTGELFF.

The chain employs TRBV7-9 and TRBJ2-3; D may be TRBD1 (6 bases). CDR1 is SEHNR and CDR2 is FQNEAQ in the germline V gene (reference sequence). V lost 5 bases, J lost 2 bases, and 11 bases lay in between. The CDR3 totals 14 residues. The CDR3 DNA sequence: TGTGCCAGCAGCCCGGGACAATACACAGATACGCAGTATTTT. It encodes CASSPGQYTDTQYF. Using reference TRBV7-9 and TRBJ2-3 for the parts outside the CDR3, the full variable domain is DTGVSQNPRHKITKRGQNVTFRCDPISEHNRLYWYRQTLGQGPEFLTYFQNEAQLEKSRLLSDRFSAERPKGSFSTLEIQRTEQGDSAMYLCASSPGQYTDTQYFGPGTRLTVL.

This chain links TRBV5-1 with TRBJ2-7; TRBD1 matches at 8 bases. The V segment lost 2 bases and the J segment 2 bases; nucleotides outside the gene matches: 6. The germline gives CDR1 SGHRS, CDR2 YFSETQ. This CDR3 region has 15 residues. CDR3 sequence reads: CASSLQGVGAYEQYF. The CDR3, as DNA: TGCGCCAGCAGCTTACAGGGGGTAGGGGCCTACGAGCAGTACTTC.

V is TRBV19 and J is TRBJ1-5, with 8 bases aligning to TRBD1. Trimming at V came to 6 bases and at J to 2 bases, leaving 9 bases not matched to a gene. Germline CDR1 is LNHDA and CDR2 is SQIVND (reference sequence). The CDR3 covers 16 residues. CDR3 residues: CASSYRADRGNQPQHF. The CDR3 bases are TGTGCCAGTAGCTATCGGGCGGACAGGGGCAATCAGCCCCAGCATTTT.

This clone has more than one count but fewer than ten. V and J are TRBV10-2 and TRBJ2-3; D possibly corresponds to TRBD2 (5 bases). The CDR3 runs 15 residues. The germline gives CDR1 WSHSY, CDR2 SAAADI. Trimming cost V 3 bases and J 3 bases, with 13 bases left between them. The DNA of the CDR3 is TGCGCCAGCAGTGACCGGCGACGGAGGACAGATACGCAGTATTTT. Its protein is CASSDRRRRTDTQYF.